This T cell receptor beta chain was recovered during a study of early T cells in non-severe SARS-CoV-2 infection. Study at large: Sequencing input comprised bulk RNA from unsorted whole blood; chain pairing was not available.

Looked up from germline, CDR1 is SGHKS and CDR2 is YYEKEE (reference sequence). V lost 5 bases to trimming and J lost 0 bases, with 8 bases between them. This CDR3 is 13 amino acids long. Via MiXCR, TCRdb re-called the 5' RACE reads, giving one row per CDR3 protein. This repertoire shows about 50,000 distinct CDR3 sequences, around 6.4% found once; its top ten account for about 7%. This clonotype was seen many times. The sample consisted of whole blood, taken at baseline. This receptor was taken from an adult who was a healthcare worker with PCR-confirmed SARS-CoV-2 infection or an uninfected control (not recorded which). The V call is TRBV5-5, the J call TRBJ1-1; D is undetermined. The CDR3 DNA is TGTGCCAGCAGGCGTGACCTGAACACTGAAGCTTTCTTT. Translating it yields CASRRDLNTEAFF. Complete variable domain (other parts from reference TRBV5-5 and TRBJ1-1): DAGVTQSPTHLIKTRGQQVTLRCSPISGHKSVSWYQQVLGQGPQFIFQYYEKEERGRGNFPDRFSARQFPNYSSELNVNALLLGDSALYLCASRRDLNTEAFFGQGTRLTVV.